These T cell receptor beta chains were read from a single sample in a study of T cell responses to AZD1222 COVID-19 vaccine. Assay: immunoSEQ multiplex PCR; the TCRdb copy retains only in-frame clones and omits some. The sample lists 80,000 to 90,000 clones, more than 75% seen once, with approximately 4.5% in the top ten. This material consisted of peripheral blood, taken on day 0 of MenACWY control vaccination. Every receptor here comes from an adult in good health. Both conserved end residues are part of each CDR3. The D gene is left open where the match is weak.

D gene	V gene	CDR3 protein
TRBD2	TRBV30	CAWSVGLAGETQYF
NA	TRBV4-1	CASSQDPRPGHRTGELFF
NA	TRBV11-2	CASSWQGANYGYTF
NA	TRBV6-5	CASRSESSYNEQFF
NA	TRBV20-1	CSARDLGPQHF
NA	TRBV28	CASSLTGMPNTEAFF
NA	TRBV19	CASTQHWGGGNQPQHF
TRBD1	TRBV6-2/TRBV6-3	CASSYSQGDTEAFF
NA	TRBV3-1/TRBV3-2	CASSPQGYNEKLFF
TRBD1	TRBV9	CASSVGQGGQPQHF
NA	TRBV5-4	CASSSRNEQFF
TRBD1	TRBV2	CASSVDREVGYTF
TRBD1	TRBV28	CATHRQGGTGELFF
NA	TRBV28	CASSMQGGTQYF
TRBD1	TRBV7-9	CASSVYRGPNYGYTF
NA	TRBV27	CASSSSTGRNQPQHF
TRBD2	TRBV28	CASSLGGTSGYYEQYF
NA	TRBV7-2	CASSLGYQGNTEAFF
NA	TRBV25-1	CASIGTPTEAFF
NA	TRBV28	CASSIGGYSNQPQHF
NA	TRBV6-5	CASSWGNTGELFF
NA	TRBV9	CASSGESNQPQHF
NA	TRBV28	CASSSNRVGYTF
NA	TRBV7-2	CASSPPSRDSGEQYF
NA	TRBV28	CASSSTGRAQGAEAFF
NA	TRBV27	CASSLSGDNYEQYF
NA	TRBV20-1	CSASWPGEETQYF
NA	TRBV28	CASSLGTTEAFF
NA	TRBV19	CASSTTERLNTIYF